This TCR beta chain was found in a study of T-cell memory formation after mild COVID-19. Study-level background: TCR clusters were mostly donor specific.

This clonotype was recorded a few times. The antigen remains unidentified. Study results and limitations: Memory from before infection featured some responding clones, which suggests cross-reactive memory joined.

Trimming removed 4 bases at V and 4 bases at J, with 14 bases between. Looked up from germline, CDR1 is SGHNT and CDR2 is YYREEE (reference sequence). The CDR3 runs 15 residues. TCRdb re-called the 5' RACE reads with MiXCR, one entry per CDR3 protein. Among just under 550,000 distinct CDR3 sequences listed, over 20% were seen once. The sequencing sample was made of PBMCs or a T cell subset sorted from them (not recorded which). This sequence joins TRBV5-4 and TRBJ2-2, with D perhaps matching TRBD1 (6 bases). The receptor was derived from an adult woman who had mild COVID-19 (a few samples of this study predate the infection). Cell type and time point are not known. CDR3 coding DNA: TGTGCCAGCAGCGAGGACAGTTCGGGCACCGGGGAGCTGTTTTTT. Its protein product is CASSEDSSGTGELFF.